This T cell receptor (beta chain) appears in the sequencing data of a study of shared clonotypes between healthy human individuals. Sequencing used immunoSEQ multiplex PCR; TCRdb keeps in-frame clones, though not all of them. This sample has millions of clones, with just under 95% found just once. Trimming took 6 bases from V and 3 from J; bases not matched to a gene: 5. Germline V gene lookup returns CDR1 MNHNY and CDR2 SVGAGI (reference sequence). This CDR3 is built from 13 residues. Positive CCR7 selection of CD45RO-negative cells yielded the naive CD8 cells, and terminally differentiated effector memory CD45RA+ cells were excluded.

The TCR comes from a man younger than 35 in good health. The chain combines TRBV6-6 with TRBJ2-7, with 7 bases lining up with TRBD1. The sequenced material came from naive CD8+ T cells sorted from blood. The CDR3 DNA sequence: TGTGCCAGCAGCTGGGACAGCTACTACGAGCAGTACTTC. This sequence encodes CASSWDSYYEQYF.